This TCR beta chain derives from a study of long-term antiretroviral therapy in people with HIV. Every donor had one or more pre-ART and two or more post-ART PBMC samples. Each specimen consisted of roughly 0.9-10 million cryopreserved PBMC prior to extraction of DNA. With survey level as its setting, the immunoSEQ assay was v3.0. Generated by immunoSEQ multiplex PCR, the TCRdb table keeps only in-frame clones and is missing some. Seen here are about 24,000 clones, 81% observed once, and the top ten hold approximately 6%. Between the trimmed V and J ends, which lost 1 base and 0 bases, there was a span of 5 bases. The CDR3 extends over 14 amino acids. The germline gives CDR1 SGHKS, CDR2 YYEKEE (reference sequence). This clone was seen just once. Its target is unknown. Study-level points and caveats: Pre-ART clonal expansion yielded clones that dominated the repertoire at all time points.

The clonotype was recovered from a man under 40 with HIV. Sequenced here: unsorted PBMCs, sampled 4.4 years after starting antiretroviral therapy. The chain has TRBV5-5 and TRBJ1-5, with D hard to call. In nucleotides, the CDR3 is TGTGCCAGCAGCTTGACCGATAGCAATCAGCCCCAGCATTTT. It encodes CASSLTDSNQPQHF.